The count of the clone carrying this T cell receptor (beta chain) is one. Its antigen is still unknown. This may come from a read error, since a much larger clone is one base off. The CDR3 runs 17 residues. Trimming left V 5 bases short and J 4 bases short, with 20 bases between. CDR1 and CDR2 (germline): SGHVS, FQNEAQ. Investigators prepared the TCR beta libraries by applying iRepertoire HTBI primers and Arm-PCR of CDR3 regions. MiXCR, applied by TCRdb to the multiplex PCR reads, yields one record per CDR3 protein. Of over 200,000 distinct CDR3 sequences detected, around 18% appear once; the ten largest clones hold 13% to 15%. The time point was: newly diagnosed GD, antithyroid drugs for less than 3 months. Extracted RNA from PBMCs served as the source of the TCR library. The sample comes from a study of regulatory T cells in long-lasting Graves disease. Whole-study results and caveats: Peripheral blood was the sole material, not thyroid tissue. Having only a small sample size may have limited accuracy.

These same records also appear under a second study, on T cells in Graves' hyperthyroidism and ophthalmopathy.

The V gene is TRBV7-8, the J gene TRBJ1-4, with D unclear. The sample consisted of peripheral blood mononuclear cells (PBMCs), taken at new diagnosis, from a patient treated with antithyroid drugs. The source of this sequence is a woman aged 30 to 39 with Graves disease. DNA of the CDR3: TGTGCCAGCAGCCATCCCAGGACTCTAGGACGTAATGAAAAACTGTTTTTT. Its translation is CASSHPRTLGRNEKLFF.